Following are 21 T cell receptor beta chains from one sample sequenced in a study of T cells in Graves' hyperthyroidism and ophthalmopathy. Authors of the study amplified TCR beta CDR3 regions from RNA transcripts. First-round RT-PCR with HTBI primers amplified the TCR CDR3 region. TCRdb called the multiplex PCR reads again in MiXCR, with one record for every CDR3 protein. The data show 250,000 to 300,000 distinct CDR3 sequences, around 15% seen once. Sequencing was done on a sample of blood. These receptors all stem from a woman aged 40 to 50 with Graves' hyperthyroidism.

This clonotype has a handful of counts. This chain links TRBV20-1 with TRBJ2-3; 9 bases map to TRBD2. With 0 bases clipped from V and 0 bases from J, the junction kept 7 bases outside the gene matches. The germline V gene has CDR1 DFQATT and CDR2 SNEGSKA (reference sequence). This CDR3 is 17 amino acids long. In DNA, the CDR3 is TGCAGTGCTAGAGATCGGGCTAGCGGGACTAGCACAGATACGCAGTATTTT. This translates into CSARDRASGTSTDTQYF.

This clonotype has ten or more counts. The V gene is TRBV7-3, the J gene TRBJ2-3; D gene unclear. CDR3 length: 13 amino acids. The germline V and J ends were trimmed by 5 bases and 3 bases, with 9 bases remaining between them. Germline loops: CDR1 SGHTA, CDR2 FQGTGA. The CDR3 DNA sequence: TGTGCCAGCAGCGACACAAGAACAGATACGCAGTATTTT. Its translation is CASSDTRTDTQYF. Filled out from reference TRBV7-3 and TRBJ2-3, the complete variable domain reads GAGVSQTPSNKVTEKGKYVELRCDPISGHTALYWYRQSLGQGPEFLIYFQGTGAADDSGLPNDRFFAVRPEGSVSTLKIQRTERGDSAVYLCASSDTRTDTQYFGPGTRLTVL.

This clonotype was detected only a few times. This chain joins TRBV10-2 and TRBJ2-6; 8 nucleotides line up with TRBD1. CDR3 size: 14 residues. Germline V lookup: CDR1 WSHSY, CDR2 SAAADI. V lost 11 bases and J lost 0; bases outside the gene matches: 3. The CDR3 reads CASQGASGANVLTF. CDR3 in DNA: TGCGCCTCCCAGGGGGCCTCTGGGGCCAACGTCCTGACTTTC.

This clonotype came up many times. This rearrangement joins TRBV2 to TRBJ2-1, with TRBD1 identical over 7 bases. CDR1 and CDR2 from the germline V gene are SNHLY and FYNNEI. The CDR3 loop spans 15 amino acids. Trimming removed 5 bases from V and 7 bases from J; junction bases left unmatched: 11. CDR3 sequence reads: CASSTASPTGNEQFF. The CDR3 DNA is TGTGCCAGCAGTACAGCCTCTCCGACAGGGAATGAGCAGTTCTTC.

The chain uses TRBV20-1 and TRBJ2-7, with 10 bases aligning to TRBD2. V trimming: 4 bases; J trimming: 4 bases; junction bases outside the gene matches: 4. This CDR3 spans 13 amino acids. Germline-derived CDR1 and CDR2 are DFQATT and SNEGSKA (reference sequence). CDR3 coding DNA: TGCAGTGCTATTTCTAGCGGGAGTTACGAGCAGTACTTC. Protein: CSAISSGSYEQYF.

At least ten counts were recorded for this clonotype. The chain carries TRBV20-1 and TRBJ2-6, with a possible D match to TRBD2 (5 bases). The V and J ends lost 0 bases and 1 base respectively, with 7 bases between them. Germline values: CDR1 DFQATT, CDR2 SNEGSKA (reference sequence). CDR3 length: 15 residues. The CDR3 protein is CSARDRGSGANVLTF. CDR3 nucleotides: TGCAGTGCTAGAGATCGGGGTTCTGGGGCCAACGTCCTGACTTTC.

This clonotype was counted ten times or more. The chain joins TRBV19 to TRBJ2-2; 8 nucleotides match TRBD2. After removal of 9 bases from V and 5 bases from J, the junction contained 5 bases not matched to a gene. Germline CDR1 is LNHDA and CDR2 is SQIVND (reference sequence). This CDR3 region has 13 residues. This CDR3 is CASSPSGTGELFF. The CDR3 DNA sequence: TGTGCCAGCAGTCCTAGCGGGACCGGGGAGCTGTTTTTT.

At least ten counts were recorded for this clonotype. V usage is TRBV19 and J usage is TRBJ1-1; D is unclear. CDR3 size: 14 residues. Trimming pared 0 bases from V and 5 bases from J, leaving 10 bases between. Per the germline V gene, CDR1 is LNHDA and CDR2 is SQIVND (reference sequence). CDR3 amino acids: CASSIDGRQTEAFF. As DNA, the CDR3 is TGTGCCAGTAGTATAGATGGCCGCCAGACTGAAGCTTTCTTT.

This clonotype has a count of ten or more. V gene TRBV30 combines with J gene TRBJ2-2, with a weak D call TRBD1 (6 bases). This CDR3 comprises 14 residues. Germline V gives CDR1 GTSNPN, CDR2 SVGIG (reference sequence). The V end was cut by 5 bases, the J end by 6 bases, with 16 bases between. The CDR3 spells CAWAQGRGPGELFF. The CDR3 DNA sequence: TGTGCCTGGGCACAGGGTAGGGGACCCGGGGAGCTGTTTTTT.

This clonotype was seen repeatedly, ten times or more. The chain combines TRBV27 with TRBJ1-5; D gene uncertain. CDR3 length: 14 residues. Germline V lookup: CDR1 MNHEY, CDR2 SMNVEV (reference sequence). V was shortened by 8 bases and J by 2 bases, with 13 bases between the two germline ends. The CDR3 coding sequence is TGTGCCAGCGGAGTACGTATTGGCAATCAGCCCCAGCATTTT. This translates into CASGVRIGNQPQHF.

This clonotype was seen ten or more times. V usage is TRBV11-2 and J usage is TRBJ1-2, with TRBD1 as a possible D gene (6 bases). CDR3 length equals 15 residues. V gave up 4 bases and J gave up 2 bases, with 14 bases separating them. Germline assignment: CDR1 SGHAT and CDR2 FQNNGV. CDR3 DNA sequence: TGTGCCAGCAGCTCCCGACAGGATTTAAACTATGGCTACACCTTC. This gives the protein CASSSRQDLNYGYTF.

This clonotype was seen only a few times. V usage is TRBV5-1 and J usage is TRBJ2-1; D is perhaps TRBD1 or TRBD2 (5 bases each). The germline V gene has CDR1 SGHRS and CDR2 YFSETQ. V was pared by 0 bases and J by 7 bases, with 23 bases between. The length of the CDR3 is 18 residues. The CDR3 loop reads CASSLAPSSSRGRNEQFF. The CDR3 DNA reads as TGCGCCAGCAGCTTGGCCCCCTCCTCTAGCCGGGGCAGGAATGAGCAGTTCTTC.

The chain carries TRBV18 and TRBJ1-1; no definite D call. This CDR3 is 14 amino acids long. V was shortened by 3 bases and J by 2 bases, with 10 bases between the two germline ends. The germline gives CDR1 KGHSH, CDR2 LQKENI. The CDR3 nucleotides are TGTGCCAGCTCACCGGGAGGGAGTAACACTGAAGCTTTCTTT. Protein: CASSPGGSNTEAFF.

Ten or more counts support this clonotype. V is TRBV2 and J is TRBJ1-2, with D hard to call. V was shortened by 2 bases and J by 7 bases, with 11 bases between the two germline ends. CDR3 size: 13 residues. CDR1 is SNHLY and CDR2 is FYNNEI in the germline V gene. Here the CDR3 DNA reads TGTGCCAGCAGTGAAACGAGGGAGGGTGGCTACACCTTC. This codes for CASSETREGGYTF.

This clonotype was found a few times. This sequence joins TRBV11-2 and TRBJ2-2, with TRBD2 as a possible D gene (6 bases). The CDR3 length is 16 residues. The V gene lost 5 bases and the J gene lost 2 bases, with 15 bases spanning the gap. From germline, CDR1 is SGHAT and CDR2 FQNNGV. The CDR3 DNA follows: TGTGCCAGCAGCGCGGGGAATTCTTTTAACACCGGGGAGCTGTTTTTT. This encodes CASSAGNSFNTGELFF. The entire variable domain, with the rest obtained from reference TRBV11-2 and TRBJ2-2, is as follows: EAGVAQSPRYKIIEKRQSVAFWCNPISGHATLYWYQQILGQGPKLLIQFQNNGVVDDSQLPKDRFSAERLKGVDSTLKIQPAKLEDSAVYLCASSAGNSFNTGELFFGEGSRLTVL.

This clonotype was seen ten or more times. The chain carries TRBV6-1 and TRBJ2-1; 7 bases line up with TRBD2. After removal of 4 bases from V and 8 bases from J, the junction contained 5 bases not matched to a gene. CDR3 length: 13 residues. Germline V gene data show CDR1 as MNHNS and CDR2 as SASEGT. CDR3 DNA sequence: TGTGCCAGCAGTGCTGGGCGGGAGTATGAGCAGTTCTTC. Protein product: CASSAGREYEQFF.

This clonotype was counted many times. The genes are TRBV5-1 and TRBJ2-7, with TRBD2 identical over 9 bases. This CDR3 comprises 14 residues. Trimming at V came to 9 bases and at J to 2 bases, leaving 9 bases not matched to a gene. Germline CDR1 is SGHRS and CDR2 is YFSETQ. The CDR3 DNA follows: TGCGCCACCTCTCCTAGCGGGGAGACCTACGAGCAGTACTTC. This codes for CATSPSGETYEQYF.

This clonotype has a count of ten or more. The chain links TRBV3-1 to TRBJ1-1; D gene ambiguous. Germline V gene lookup returns CDR1 LGHDT and CDR2 YNNKEL (reference sequence). The CDR3 loop spans 16 amino acids. The V end lost 0 bases, the J end lost 0 bases, and 11 bases lay between the germline ends. The CDR3 DNA sequence: TGTGCCAGCAGCCAAGATCTTTGGAGTCTGAACACTGAAGCTTTCTTT. This translates into CASSQDLWSLNTEAFF.

This clonotype was recorded many times. CDR3 in amino acids: CASSVYAGTEAFF. The DNA for the CDR3 is TGTGCCAGCAGCGTATATGCGGGCACTGAAGCTTTCTTT. The chain links TRBV9 to TRBJ1-1; unclear D gene. The CDR3 covers 13 residues. Germline lookup yields CDR1 SGDLS and CDR2 YYNGEE. V lost 1 base and J lost 4, with 8 bases in between.

The chain couples TRBV4-1 to TRBJ1-2, with TRBD1 identical over 8 bases. The ends lost 3 bases at V and 4 bases at J; junction bases unmatched: 7. Germline V lookup: CDR1 MGHRA, CDR2 YSYEKL. The CDR3 spans 15 residues. Written as DNA, the CDR3 is TGCGCCAGCAGCCAGGAACAGGGGGACACCTATGGCTACACCTTC. Encoded protein: CASSQEQGDTYGYTF.

Many counts were recorded for this clonotype. The chain uses TRBV6-1 and TRBJ1-1; the match to TRBD1 covers 8 bases. Germline CDR1 and CDR2: MNHNS and SASEGT. The CDR3 is made up of 16 amino acids. V trimming: 7 bases; J trimming: 3 bases; junction bases outside the gene matches: 13. CDR3 sequence reads: CASTSPGTGGYTEAFF. For the CDR3, the DNA is TGTGCCAGCACTTCACCCGGGACAGGAGGCTACACTGAAGCTTTCTTT.